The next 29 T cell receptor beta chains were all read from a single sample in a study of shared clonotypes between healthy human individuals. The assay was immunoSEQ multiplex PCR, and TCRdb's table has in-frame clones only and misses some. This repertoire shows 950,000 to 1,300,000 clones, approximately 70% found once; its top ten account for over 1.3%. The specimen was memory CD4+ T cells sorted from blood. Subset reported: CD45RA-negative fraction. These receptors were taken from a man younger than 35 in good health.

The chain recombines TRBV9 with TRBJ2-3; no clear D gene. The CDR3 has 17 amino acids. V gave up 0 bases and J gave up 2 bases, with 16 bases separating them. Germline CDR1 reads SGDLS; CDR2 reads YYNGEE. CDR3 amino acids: CASSVGDSRYLTDTQYF. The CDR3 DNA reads TGTGCCAGCAGCGTAGGAGATAGCCGTTACCTCACAGATACGCAGTATTTT.

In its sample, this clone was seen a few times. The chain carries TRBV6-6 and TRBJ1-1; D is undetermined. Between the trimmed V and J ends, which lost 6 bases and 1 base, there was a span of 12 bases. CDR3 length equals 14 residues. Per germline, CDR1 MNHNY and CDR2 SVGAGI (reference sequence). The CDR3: CASRSLQKNTEAFF. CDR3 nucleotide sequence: TGTGCCAGCAGATCTCTCCAGAAGAACACTGAAGCTTTCTTT.

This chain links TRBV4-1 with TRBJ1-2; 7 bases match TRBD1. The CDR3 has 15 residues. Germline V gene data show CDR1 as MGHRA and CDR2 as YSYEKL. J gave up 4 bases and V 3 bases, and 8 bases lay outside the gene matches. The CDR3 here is CASSQEPGTVYGYTF. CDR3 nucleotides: TGCGCCAGCAGCCAGGAACCCGGGACAGTCTATGGCTACACCTTC.

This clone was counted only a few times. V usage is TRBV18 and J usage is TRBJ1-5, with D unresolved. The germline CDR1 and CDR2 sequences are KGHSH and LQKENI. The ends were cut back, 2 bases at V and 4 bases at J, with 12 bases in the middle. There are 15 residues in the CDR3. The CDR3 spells CASSPEIPKNQPQHF. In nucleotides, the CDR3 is TGTGCCAGCTCACCAGAGATCCCAAAAAATCAGCCCCAGCATTTT. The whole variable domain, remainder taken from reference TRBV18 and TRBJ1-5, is NAGVMQNPRHLVRRRGQEARLRCSPMKGHSHVYWYRQLPEEGLKFMVYLQKENIIDESGMPKERFSAEFPKEGPSILRIQQVVRGDSAAYFCASSPEIPKNQPQHFGDGTRLSIL.

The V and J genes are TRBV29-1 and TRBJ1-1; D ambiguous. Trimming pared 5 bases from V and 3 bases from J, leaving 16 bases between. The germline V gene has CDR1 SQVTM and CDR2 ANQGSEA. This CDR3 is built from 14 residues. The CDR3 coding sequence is TGCAGCGTTCGAGTATTCGGGCGGGACACTGAAGCTTTCTTT. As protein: CSVRVFGRDTEAFF.

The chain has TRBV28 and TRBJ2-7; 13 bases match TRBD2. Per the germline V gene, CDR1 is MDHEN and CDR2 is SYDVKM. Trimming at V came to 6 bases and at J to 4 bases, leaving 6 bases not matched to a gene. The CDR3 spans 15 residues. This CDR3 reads CASRRTSGGSYEQYF. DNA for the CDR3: TGTGCCAGCAGAAGGACTAGCGGGGGATCGTACGAGCAGTACTTC.

The CDR3 bases are TGTGCCAGCAGCCCAGGACTAGCGGGGGGAAATACGCAGTATTTT. It codes for CASSPGLAGGNTQYF. The chain recombines TRBV11-1 with TRBJ2-3; 14 bases are shared with TRBD2. J was trimmed by 7 bases and V by 5 bases; bases with no gene match: 5. Per germline, CDR1 SGHAT and CDR2 FQDESV (reference sequence). This CDR3 comprises 15 residues.

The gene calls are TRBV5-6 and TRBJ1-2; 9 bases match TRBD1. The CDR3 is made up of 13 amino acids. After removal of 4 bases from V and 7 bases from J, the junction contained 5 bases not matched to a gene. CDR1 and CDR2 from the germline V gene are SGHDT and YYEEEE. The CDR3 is CASSTQGARGYTF. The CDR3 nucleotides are TGTGCCAGCAGCACACAGGGGGCGCGTGGCTACACCTTC.

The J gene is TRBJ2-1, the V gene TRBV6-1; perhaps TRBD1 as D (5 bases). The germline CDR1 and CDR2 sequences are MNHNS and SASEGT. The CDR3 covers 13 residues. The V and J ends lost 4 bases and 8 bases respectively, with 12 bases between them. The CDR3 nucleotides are TGTGCCAGCAGTGTACACCAAGGGGATGAGCAGTTCTTC. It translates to CASSVHQGDEQFF.

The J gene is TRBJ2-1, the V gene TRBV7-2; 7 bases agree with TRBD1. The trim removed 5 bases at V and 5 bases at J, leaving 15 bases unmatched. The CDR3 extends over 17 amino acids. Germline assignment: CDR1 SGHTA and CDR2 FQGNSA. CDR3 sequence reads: CASSPTGTRIRDNEQFF. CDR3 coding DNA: TGTGCCAGCAGCCCGACAGGGACCCGAATTAGGGACAATGAGCAGTTCTTC.

CDR3 protein: CSVVIGQGLYEQYF. The CDR3 DNA sequence: TGCAGCGTTGTGATAGGACAGGGTCTCTACGAGCAGTACTTC. V is TRBV29-1 and J is TRBJ2-7; TRBD1 aligns across 8 bases. CDR3 size: 14 residues. The ends lost 4 bases at V and 3 bases at J; junction bases unmatched: 8. CDR1 SQVTM and CDR2 ANQGSEA come from the germline V gene.

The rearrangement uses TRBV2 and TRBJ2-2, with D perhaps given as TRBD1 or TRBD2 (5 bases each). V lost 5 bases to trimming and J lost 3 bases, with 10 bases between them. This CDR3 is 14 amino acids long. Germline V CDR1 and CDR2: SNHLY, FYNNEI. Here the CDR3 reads CASSIGGDTGELFF. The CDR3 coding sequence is TGTGCCAGCAGTATTGGGGGTGACACCGGGGAGCTGTTTTTT.

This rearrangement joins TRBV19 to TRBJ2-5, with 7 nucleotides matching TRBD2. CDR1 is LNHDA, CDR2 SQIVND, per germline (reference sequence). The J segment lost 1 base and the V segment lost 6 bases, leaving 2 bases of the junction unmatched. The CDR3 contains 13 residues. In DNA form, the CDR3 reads TGTGCCAGTAGGGCTAGCGGCCAAGAGACCCAGTACTTC. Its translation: CASRASGQETQYF.

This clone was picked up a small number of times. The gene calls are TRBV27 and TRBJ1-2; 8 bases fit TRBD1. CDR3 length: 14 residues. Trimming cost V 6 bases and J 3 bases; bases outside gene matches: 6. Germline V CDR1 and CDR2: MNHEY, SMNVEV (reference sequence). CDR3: CASSDRGPYYGYTF. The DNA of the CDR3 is TGTGCCAGCAGCGACAGGGGTCCTTACTATGGCTACACCTTC.

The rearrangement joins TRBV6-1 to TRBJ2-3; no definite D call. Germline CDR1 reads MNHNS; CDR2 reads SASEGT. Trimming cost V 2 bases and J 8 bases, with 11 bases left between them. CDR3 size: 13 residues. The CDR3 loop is CASSEYEVGTQYF. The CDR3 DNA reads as TGTGCCAGCAGTGAATATGAGGTCGGTACGCAGTATTTT.

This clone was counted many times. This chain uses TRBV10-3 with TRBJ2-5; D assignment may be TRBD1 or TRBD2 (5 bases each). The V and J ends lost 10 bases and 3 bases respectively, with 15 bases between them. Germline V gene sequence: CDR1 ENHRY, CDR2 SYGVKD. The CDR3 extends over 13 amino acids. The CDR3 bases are TGTGCCACCGGTATGAGGGGCGAAGAGACCCAGTACTTC. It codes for CATGMRGEETQYF.

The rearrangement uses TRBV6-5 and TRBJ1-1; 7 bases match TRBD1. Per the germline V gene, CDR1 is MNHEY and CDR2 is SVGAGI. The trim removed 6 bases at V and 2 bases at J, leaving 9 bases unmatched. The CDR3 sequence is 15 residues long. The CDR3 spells CASRDIAGGNTEAFF. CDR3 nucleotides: TGTGCCAGCAGGGACATAGCAGGGGGTAACACTGAAGCTTTCTTT.

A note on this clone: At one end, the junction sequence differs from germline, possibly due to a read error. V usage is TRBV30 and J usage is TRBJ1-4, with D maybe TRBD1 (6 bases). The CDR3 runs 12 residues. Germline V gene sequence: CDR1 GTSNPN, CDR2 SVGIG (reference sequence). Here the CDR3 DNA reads TGTGCCCATCGGGGGGCTAAGGAAAAACTGTTTTTT. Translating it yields CAHRGAKEKLFF.

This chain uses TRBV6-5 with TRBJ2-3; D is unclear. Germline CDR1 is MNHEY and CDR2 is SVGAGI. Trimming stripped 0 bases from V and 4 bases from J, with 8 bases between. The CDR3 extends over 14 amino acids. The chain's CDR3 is CASSYSLPPDTQYF. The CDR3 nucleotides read TGTGCCAGCAGTTACTCCCTCCCCCCAGATACGCAGTATTTT.

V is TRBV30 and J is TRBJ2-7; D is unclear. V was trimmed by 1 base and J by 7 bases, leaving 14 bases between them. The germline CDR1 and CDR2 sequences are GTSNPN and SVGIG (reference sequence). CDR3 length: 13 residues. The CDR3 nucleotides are TGTGCCTGGAGTGCCCAGATCCTAGGAGAGCAGTACTTC. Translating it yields CAWSAQILGEQYF.

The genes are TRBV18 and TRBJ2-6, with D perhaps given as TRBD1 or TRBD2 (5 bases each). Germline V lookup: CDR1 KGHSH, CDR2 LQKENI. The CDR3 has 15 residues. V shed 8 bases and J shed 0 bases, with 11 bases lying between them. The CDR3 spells CASRYGASGANVLTF. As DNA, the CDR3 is TGTGCCAGCCGGTACGGGGCCTCTGGGGCCAACGTCCTGACTTTC.

The CDR3 sequence: CASSLPGQISLEQYF. CDR3 bases: TGTGCCAGCAGTCTCCCCGGACAGATCTCCCTCGAGCAGTACTTC. The chain links TRBV28 to TRBJ2-7; possible D gene TRBD1, 6 bases. Germline loops: CDR1 MDHEN, CDR2 SYDVKM. The germline V and J ends were trimmed by 5 bases and 6 bases, with 20 bases remaining between them. This CDR3 contains 15 residues.

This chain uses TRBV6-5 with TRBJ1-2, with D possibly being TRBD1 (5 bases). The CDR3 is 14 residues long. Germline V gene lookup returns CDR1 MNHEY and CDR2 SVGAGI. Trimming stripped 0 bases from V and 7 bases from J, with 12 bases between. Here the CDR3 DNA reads TGTGCCAGCAGTTACTCCGGGGGGAGGCGTGGCTACACCTTC. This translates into CASSYSGGRRGYTF.

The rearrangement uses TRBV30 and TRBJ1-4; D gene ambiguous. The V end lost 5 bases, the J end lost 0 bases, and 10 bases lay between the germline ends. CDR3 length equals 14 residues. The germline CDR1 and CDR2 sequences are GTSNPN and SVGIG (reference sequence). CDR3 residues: CAWSTVSTNEKLFF. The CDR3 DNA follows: TGTGCCTGGTCCACGGTCTCAACTAATGAAAAACTGTTTTTT.

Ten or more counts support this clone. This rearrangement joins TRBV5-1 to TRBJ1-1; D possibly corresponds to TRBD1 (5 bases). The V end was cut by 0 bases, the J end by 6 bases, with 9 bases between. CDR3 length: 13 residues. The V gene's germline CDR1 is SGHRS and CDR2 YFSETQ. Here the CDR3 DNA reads TGCGCCAGCAGCTTGGTGGGGGTCGCTGAAGCTTTCTTT. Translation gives CASSLVGVAEAFF.

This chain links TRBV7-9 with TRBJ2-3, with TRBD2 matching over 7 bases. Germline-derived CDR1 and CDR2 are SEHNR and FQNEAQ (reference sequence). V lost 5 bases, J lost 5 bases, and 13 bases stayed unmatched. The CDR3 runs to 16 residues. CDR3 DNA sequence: TGTGCCAGCAGCGACCCCTGGGCGGGAGAGATAGATACGCAGTATTTT. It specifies CASSDPWAGEIDTQYF.

The CDR3, as DNA: TGTGCCAGTAGTCTTCTTGGGGTATCGAACACTGAAGCTTTCTTT. It encodes CASSLLGVSNTEAFF. This chain joins TRBV19 and TRBJ1-1, with unresolved D. The germline CDR1 and CDR2 sequences are LNHDA and SQIVND (reference sequence). The CDR3 spans 15 residues. V was shortened by 5 bases and J by 1 base, with 14 bases between the two germline ends.

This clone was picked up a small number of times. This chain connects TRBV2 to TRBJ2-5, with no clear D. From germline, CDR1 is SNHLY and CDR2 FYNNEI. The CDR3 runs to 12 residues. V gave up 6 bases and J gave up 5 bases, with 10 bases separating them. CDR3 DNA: TGTGCCAGCAGCGTGACATGGGAGACCCAGTACTTC. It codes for CASSVTWETQYF.

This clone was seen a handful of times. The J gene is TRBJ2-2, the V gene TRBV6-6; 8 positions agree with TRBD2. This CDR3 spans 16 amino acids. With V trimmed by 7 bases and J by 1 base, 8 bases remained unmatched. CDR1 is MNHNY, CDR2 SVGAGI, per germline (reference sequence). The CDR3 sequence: CASTKGGLGNTGELFF. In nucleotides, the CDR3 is TGTGCCAGCACCAAGGGGGGACTAGGGAACACCGGGGAGCTGTTTTTT.